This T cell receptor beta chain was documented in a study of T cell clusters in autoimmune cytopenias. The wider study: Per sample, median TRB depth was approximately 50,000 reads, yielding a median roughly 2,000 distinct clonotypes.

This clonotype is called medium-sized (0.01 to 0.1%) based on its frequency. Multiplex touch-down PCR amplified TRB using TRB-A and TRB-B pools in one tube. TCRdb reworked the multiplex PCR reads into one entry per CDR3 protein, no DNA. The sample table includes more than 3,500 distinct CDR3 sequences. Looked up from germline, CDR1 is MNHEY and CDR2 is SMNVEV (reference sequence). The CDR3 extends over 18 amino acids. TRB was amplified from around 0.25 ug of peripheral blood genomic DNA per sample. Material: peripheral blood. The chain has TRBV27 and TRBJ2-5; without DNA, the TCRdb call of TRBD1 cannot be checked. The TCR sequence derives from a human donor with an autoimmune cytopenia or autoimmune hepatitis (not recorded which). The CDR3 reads CASSLKRDRGPRRRTQYF.